This T cell receptor (beta chain) appears in the sequencing data of a study of beta chain features in type 1 diabetes. Broader study findings: More deletions and fewer insertions at VDJ junctions were found in patients with type 1 diabetes.

TCRB transcripts that were expressed got sequenced, as all of the isolated RNA had been reverse transcribed. Some clones are missing from TCRdb's copy, which holds only in-frame ones; the method was immunoSEQ multiplex PCR. The table includes over 500,000 clones, less than 20% detected once. As to this clone: The antigen is not known.

The CDR3 sequence is 18 residues long. Germline V CDR1 and CDR2: SGHVS, FQNEAQ. With 3 bases clipped from V and 2 bases from J, the junction kept 15 bases outside the gene matches. A single heparinised blood sample, averaging about 120 mL, was obtained per donor. Each of the CD4+ naive, central memory, regulatory and stem cell-like memory populations was sorted via CD45RO/CCR7/CD25/CD127/CD95/CD27. Sequencing input: naive CD4+ T cells from blood. This clonotype was obtained from a man between 18 and 35 years old in good health. This chain joins TRBV7-8 and TRBJ2-5; TRBD2 matches at 7 bases. CDR3 sequence reads: CASSLGTISSGLQETQYF. CDR3 DNA sequence: TGTGCCAGCAGCTTGGGGACTATCTCCAGCGGGCTACAAGAGACCCAGTACTTC.